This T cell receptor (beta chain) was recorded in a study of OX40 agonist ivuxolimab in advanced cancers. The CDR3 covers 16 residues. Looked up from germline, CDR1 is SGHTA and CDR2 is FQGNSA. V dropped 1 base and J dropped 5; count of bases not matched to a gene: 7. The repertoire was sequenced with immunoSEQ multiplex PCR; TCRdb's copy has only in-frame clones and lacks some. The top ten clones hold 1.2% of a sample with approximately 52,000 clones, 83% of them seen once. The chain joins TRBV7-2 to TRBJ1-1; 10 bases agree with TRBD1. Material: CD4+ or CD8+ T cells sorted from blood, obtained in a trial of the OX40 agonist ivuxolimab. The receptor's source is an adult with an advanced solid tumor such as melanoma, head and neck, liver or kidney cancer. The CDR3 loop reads CASSLVRTGGRTEAFF. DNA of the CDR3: TGTGCCAGCAGCTTAGTCAGGACAGGGGGAAGGACTGAAGCTTTCTTT.